The sequence of this T cell receptor (beta chain) was determined in a study of cytotoxic CD8 clonotypes in ibrutinib-treated CLL. Across the study: There were, on average, 255,043 productive templates and 80,000 to 100,000 productive rearrangements per sample.

Trimming removed 8 bases at V and 6 bases at J, with 10 bases between. CDR1 and CDR2 from the germline V gene are MNHEY and SMNVEV (reference sequence). The CDR3 length is 12 residues. Study conclusions and caveats: Pretreatment clonality was elevated relative to age-matched healthy donors and paralleled circulating CD8+ T-cell counts. Public clonotypes, found uncommonly, either contracted or stayed stable on treatment.

This clone showed up just once. Its antigen is as yet unknown. Here immunoSEQ multiplex PCR was the method, and the copy in TCRdb shows in-frame clones only, minus some. The table records roughly 15,000 clones, roughly 64% of them present only once. Source: PBMCs, taken before ibrutinib treatment. The TCR comes from a human donor with chronic lymphocytic leukemia. This chain joins TRBV27 and TRBJ2-2; a weak D match, TRBD1 (6 bases). The CDR3 protein is CASQTGPGELFF. The CDR3 DNA reads TGTGCCAGCCAGACAGGTCCCGGGGAGCTGTTTTTT.